This entry lists 21 T cell receptor beta chains sequenced from one sample in a study of T-cell memory formation after mild COVID-19. In TCRdb, the 5' RACE reads were re-called with MiXCR into one record per CDR3 protein. The table has about 310,000 distinct CDR3 sequences, approximately 19% seen once. The material sequenced was PBMCs or a T cell subset sorted from them (not recorded which). Receptors originate from a young man who had mild COVID-19 (a few samples of this study predate the infection). Cell type and time point are not known.

This clonotype was picked up many times. The chain couples TRBV5-1 to TRBJ2-3; 8 nucleotides align to TRBD2. The CDR3 loop spans 13 amino acids. Losses at the gene ends were 3 bases for V and 4 bases for J; bases not matched to a gene: 1. CDR1 is SGHRS, CDR2 YFSETQ, per germline. CDR3 bases: TGCGCCAGCAGCTCGGGGGGGCCAGATACGCAGTATTTT. Translation: CASSSGGPDTQYF.

This clonotype was detected ten times or more. The chain employs TRBV2 and TRBJ2-5; TRBD2 aligns across 10 bases. The CDR3 runs 16 residues. Germline V lookup: CDR1 SNHLY, CDR2 FYNNEI. V shed 1 base and J 1 base; nucleotides not matched to a gene: 3. The CDR3 DNA follows: TGTGCCAGCAGTGAAGTTCTAGCGGGGGCCCAAGAGACCCAGTACTTC. Translating it yields CASSEVLAGAQETQYF.

This clonotype has only a few counts. V is TRBV18 and J is TRBJ2-1, with D perhaps given as TRBD1 or TRBD2 (5 bases each). Trimming took off 3 bases at V and 8 bases at J, with 20 bases between the two ends. Germline CDR1 KGHSH, CDR2 LQKENI. The CDR3 consists of 16 residues. CDR3 DNA: TGTGCCAGCTCACCTAATACAGGCCTAGAGGGCGATGAGCAGTTCTTC. This sequence encodes CASSPNTGLEGDEQFF.

This clonotype was counted a few times. The genes are TRBV12-3 or TRBV12-4 and TRBJ1-4, with D hard to call. The CDR3 spans 14 residues. V lost 3 bases, J lost 8 bases, and 13 bases lay in between. The CDR3 region is CASSFPTETEKLFF. CDR3 DNA sequence: TGTGCCAGCAGTTTCCCGACGGAAACCGAAAAACTGTTTTTT.

The table lists this clonotype with a few counts. The chain links TRBV28 to TRBJ1-6, with 11 bases aligning to TRBD1. V lost 4 bases, J lost 6 bases, and 11 bases stayed unmatched. The length of the CDR3 is 18 residues. CDR1 MDHEN and CDR2 SYDVKM come from the germline V gene. The CDR3 loop is CASSSGQGGSLGNSPLHF. As DNA, the CDR3 is TGTGCCAGCAGTTCGGGACAGGGGGGATCCTTGGGTAATTCACCCCTCCACTTT.

The chain couples TRBV3-1 to TRBJ2-7; possibly TRBD2 for D (5 bases). V lost 1 base and J 0 bases, leaving 10 bases between the germline ends. This CDR3 is built from 15 residues. The V gene's germline CDR1 is LGHDT and CDR2 YNNKEL (reference sequence). Written as DNA, the CDR3 is TGTGCCAGCAGCCAAGTGTTGGGGAGCTCCTACGAGCAGTACTTC. It encodes CASSQVLGSSYEQYF.

This clonotype occurred a few times. The chain is built from TRBV7-2 and TRBJ1-5; no clear D. V lost 3 bases to trimming and J lost 2 bases, with 11 bases between them. The CDR3 runs 15 residues. The germline V gene encodes CDR1 SGHTA and CDR2 FQGNSA. CDR3 region: CASSFWDGGNQPQHF. The CDR3 bases are TGTGCCAGCAGCTTTTGGGATGGGGGCAATCAGCCCCAGCATTTT.

The chain has TRBV5-1 and TRBJ2-7; tentatively, D is TRBD1 or TRBD2 (7 bases each). CDR3 length: 15 residues. Germline CDR1 is SGHRS and CDR2 is YFSETQ. Deletions cut 4 bases from V and 2 bases from J, with 16 bases between. CDR3 loop: CASSPRGGGTYEQYF. The CDR3 DNA reads as TGCGCCAGCAGCCCGAGGGGAGGGGGCACCTACGAGCAGTACTTC.

The genes are TRBV5-1 and TRBJ2-3, with D uncertain. Germline V lookup: CDR1 SGHRS, CDR2 YFSETQ. V was pared by 2 bases and J by 0 bases, with 10 bases between. The CDR3 consists of 15 residues. CDR3 sequence (DNA): TGCGCCAGCAGCTTAGCCCTCTCCAGCACAGATACGCAGTATTTT. It is translated as CASSLALSSTDTQYF.

In nucleotides, the CDR3 is TGTGCCAGCAGCTTAGTATATGGGAACACCGGGGAGCTGTTTTTT. Protein: CASSLVYGNTGELFF. The V and J genes are TRBV7-8 and TRBJ2-2; D not resolved. V dropped 1 base and J dropped 1 base, with 7 bases sitting between them. CDR3 length: 15 amino acids. Germline lookup yields CDR1 SGHVS and CDR2 FQNEAQ.

This clonotype was observed a single time. This rearrangement joins TRBV5-1 to TRBJ1-2; 9 bases fit TRBD1. Germline V CDR1 and CDR2: SGHRS, YFSETQ. The V gene end was trimmed by 4 bases and the J gene end by 3 bases; junction bases not matched to a gene: 4. The CDR3 contains 14 residues. This CDR3 is CASSAGQGHYGYTF. The CDR3 DNA reads as TGCGCCAGCAGCGCAGGACAGGGGCACTATGGCTACACCTTC.

The rearrangement links TRBV9 to TRBJ2-1; unclear D gene. This CDR3 region has 13 residues. The germline CDR1 and CDR2 sequences are SGDLS and YYNGEE. The V gene lost 0 bases and the J gene lost 5 bases, with 6 bases spanning the gap. The chain's CDR3 is CASSVARNNEQFF. CDR3 bases: TGTGCCAGCAGCGTAGCCCGGAACAATGAGCAGTTCTTC.

The V call is TRBV2, the J call TRBJ2-3; 7 bases map to TRBD1. This CDR3 spans 13 amino acids. CDR1 SNHLY and CDR2 FYNNEI come from the germline V gene. Trimming took 9 bases from V and 3 from J; bases not matched to a gene: 6. CDR3 sequence reads: CASNRGRTDTQYF. DNA of the CDR3: TGTGCCAGTAACAGGGGTAGAACAGATACGCAGTATTTT.

The chain employs TRBV6-2 or TRBV6-3 and TRBJ2-7; 11 bases line up with TRBD2. This CDR3 comprises 16 residues. CDR1 and CDR2 from the germline V gene are MNHEY and SVGEGT. Germline trimming cut 2 bases from V and 5 bases from J; bases unmatched to any gene: 8. DNA for the CDR3: TGTGCCAGCAGTTACCTCCTTAGCGGGGGGGCCCACGAGCAGTACTTC. Encoded protein: CASSYLLSGGAHEQYF.

The chain links TRBV20-1 to TRBJ1-1; no clear D gene. Germline CDR1 and CDR2: DFQATT and SNEGSKA (reference sequence). The CDR3 is 11 amino acids. Trimming took 6 bases from V and 8 from J, leaving 13 bases between them. CDR3 in amino acids: CSAPGSSEAFF. The CDR3 DNA reads as TGCAGTGCACCCGGGAGCTCGGAAGCTTTCTTT.

This clonotype was seen only a few times. V usage is TRBV9 and J usage is TRBJ1-6; 9 bases are shared with TRBD1. With 0 bases clipped from V and 2 bases from J, the junction kept 3 bases outside the gene matches. CDR1 is SGDLS and CDR2 is YYNGEE in the germline V gene. The CDR3 length is 17 residues. The chain's CDR3 is CASSVEGDRAYNSPLHF. The CDR3 coding sequence is TGTGCCAGCAGCGTAGAGGGGGACAGGGCCTATAATTCACCCCTCCACTTT. Looking up the rest from reference TRBV9 and TRBJ1-6 gives the full variable domain: DSGVTQTPKHLITATGQRVTLRCSPRSGDLSVYWYQQSLDQGLQFLIQYYNGEERAKGNILERFSAQQFPDLHSELNLSSLELGDSALYFCASSVEGDRAYNSPLHFGNGTRLTVT.

This clonotype was counted a few times. This chain uses TRBV29-1 with TRBJ1-2; D is possibly TRBD1 (6 bases). Germline V lookup: CDR1 SQVTM, CDR2 ANQGSEA. This CDR3 has 11 residues. V lost 2 bases, J lost 9 bases, and 10 bases lay in between. For the CDR3, the DNA is TGCAGCGTTGAACAGGGGTTGAGCTACACCTTC. Residues: CSVEQGLSYTF.

The chain couples TRBV20-1 to TRBJ2-3; D call uncertain. V was shortened by 0 bases and J by 8 bases, with 9 bases between the two germline ends. Germline V CDR1 and CDR2: DFQATT, SNEGSKA (reference sequence). The CDR3 contains 12 residues. CDR3 in amino acids: CSARDLRTTQYF. CDR3 DNA sequence: TGCAGTGCTAGAGATCTTAGAACTACGCAGTATTTT.

This clonotype showed up just a few times. V is TRBV15 and J is TRBJ2-2; D gene ambiguous. In germline, CDR1 is LNHNV, CDR2 YYDKDF (reference sequence). With 8 bases removed from V and 1 base from J, the gap between germline ends came to 8 bases. This CDR3 is 13 amino acids long. DNA for the CDR3: TGTGCCACCGGTGGCAGGAACACCGGGGAGCTGTTTTTT. As protein: CATGGRNTGELFF.

The chain uses TRBV15 and TRBJ2-3; 9 bases agree with TRBD1. Germline V CDR1 and CDR2: LNHNV, YYDKDF (reference sequence). With 4 bases clipped from V and 3 bases from J, the junction kept 11 bases outside the gene matches. CDR3 length equals 17 residues. The DNA for the CDR3 is TGTGCCACCAGCACCGATCCCCCGGGACAGGGAACAGATACGCAGTATTTT. This encodes CATSTDPPGQGTDTQYF.

The CDR3 is CASSLDVGGSRGYTF. DNA of the CDR3: TGTGCCAGCAGCTTAGATGTGGGAGGGAGCCGCGGCTACACCTTC. The chain carries TRBV11-2 and TRBJ1-2; D is ambiguous. The V gene lost 0 bases and the J gene lost 8 bases, with 16 bases spanning the gap. The CDR3 has 15 amino acids. Looked up from germline, CDR1 is SGHAT and CDR2 is FQNNGV. Full variable domain (outside the CDR3, taken from reference TRBV11-2 and TRBJ1-2): EAGVAQSPRYKIIEKRQSVAFWCNPISGHATLYWYQQILGQGPKLLIQFQNNGVVDDSQLPKDRFSAERLKGVDSTLKIQPAKLEDSAVYLCASSLDVGGSRGYTFGSGTRLTVV.